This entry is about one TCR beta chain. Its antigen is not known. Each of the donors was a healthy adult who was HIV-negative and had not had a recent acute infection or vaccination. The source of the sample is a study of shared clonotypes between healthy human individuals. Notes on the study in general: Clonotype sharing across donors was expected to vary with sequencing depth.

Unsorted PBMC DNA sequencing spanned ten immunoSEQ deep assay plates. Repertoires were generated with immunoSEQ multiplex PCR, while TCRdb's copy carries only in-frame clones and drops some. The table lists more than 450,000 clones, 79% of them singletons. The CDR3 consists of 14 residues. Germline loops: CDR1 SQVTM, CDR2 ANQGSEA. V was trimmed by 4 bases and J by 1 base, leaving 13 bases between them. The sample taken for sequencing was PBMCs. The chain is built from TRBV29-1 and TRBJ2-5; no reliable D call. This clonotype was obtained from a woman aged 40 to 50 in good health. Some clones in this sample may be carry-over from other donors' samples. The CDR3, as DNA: TGCAGCGTTGTGGCCCTTGGCTTCCAAGAGACCCAGTACTTC. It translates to CSVVALGFQETQYF.